The 28 T cell receptor beta chains reported below all come from one sample, sequenced in a study of blood T cell repertoires in COVID-19. The table came from immunoSEQ multiplex PCR; TCRdb's copy has only in-frame clones and leaves some out. The sample includes 45,000 to 55,000 clones, around 65% of them seen just once. Specimen: peripheral blood. These receptors all stem from an older woman with acute or convalescent COVID-19.

J is TRBJ1-4 and V is TRBV28; the D is unclear. V lost 6 bases and J lost 7, with 18 bases in between. There are 15 residues in the CDR3. The germline CDR1 and CDR2 sequences are MDHEN and SYDVKM. For the CDR3, the DNA is TGTGCCAGCAGGACTTTTATCGGCAGTGGTGAAAAACTGTTTTTT. Encoded protein: CASRTFIGSGEKLFF.

The rearrangement links TRBV7-7 to TRBJ2-1; D is unresolved. The CDR3 runs to 13 residues. Germline CDR1 SSHAT, CDR2 FNYEAQ (reference sequence). Trimming removed 5 bases from V and 8 bases from J, with 13 bases in between. This CDR3 is CASSTFVDHEQFF. The CDR3 nucleotides read TGTGCCAGCAGCACTTTCGTAGATCATGAGCAGTTCTTC.

This CDR3 reads CASSQEALSGLTGELFF. CDR3 nucleotides: TGTGCCAGCAGCCAAGAGGCACTTAGCGGACTCACCGGGGAGCTGTTTTTT. The chain has TRBV4-2 and TRBJ2-2, with TRBD2 as a possible D gene (6 bases). Between the trimmed V and J ends, which lost 0 bases and 4 bases, there was a span of 15 bases. Germline V gene sequence: CDR1 LGHNA, CDR2 YNFKEQ. The CDR3 extends over 17 amino acids.

The chain joins TRBV27 to TRBJ1-2; 8 bases match TRBD1. The V segment lost 4 bases and the J segment 6 bases; nucleotides outside the gene matches: 7. CDR1 is MNHEY and CDR2 is SMNVEV in the germline V gene (reference sequence). CDR3 length: 14 amino acids. The CDR3 spells CASSSSPRGHGYTF. CDR3 nucleotide sequence: TGTGCCAGCAGTTCATCCCCCAGGGGGCATGGCTACACCTTC.

The gene calls are TRBV9 and TRBJ2-7, with D unresolved. CDR1 and CDR2 from the germline V gene are SGDLS and YYNGEE. Trimming took 3 bases from V and 4 from J, leaving 8 bases between them. The CDR3 loop spans 12 amino acids. The CDR3 DNA follows: TGTGCCAGCAGCGGAGACGGGTACGAGCAGTACTTC. Protein product: CASSGDGYEQYF.

The chain employs TRBV19 and TRBJ2-5; 8 bases align to TRBD2. V lost 4 bases and J lost 2; bases outside the gene matches: 9. The CDR3 has 16 residues. Germline lookup yields CDR1 LNHDA and CDR2 SQIVND (reference sequence). The CDR3 here is CASSTNPGGGQETQYF. DNA of the CDR3: TGTGCCAGTAGTACAAACCCCGGGGGGGGTCAAGAGACCCAGTACTTC. The entire variable domain, with the rest obtained from reference TRBV19 and TRBJ2-5, is as follows: DGGITQSPKYLFRKEGQNVTLSCEQNLNHDAMYWYRQDPGQGLRLIYYSQIVNDFQKGDIAEGYSVSREKKESFPLTVTSAQKNPTAFYLCASSTNPGGGQETQYFGPGTRLLVL.

This clone came up once. This CDR3 is CASRRTGNTGELFF. CDR3 DNA: TGTGCCAGCAGAAGGACAGGGAACACCGGGGAGCTGTTTTTT. The J gene is TRBJ2-2, the V gene TRBV28; 7 bases map to TRBD1. Germline V gives CDR1 MDHEN, CDR2 SYDVKM. The CDR3 is made up of 14 amino acids. Trimming at V came to 6 bases and at J to 1 base, leaving 2 bases not matched to a gene.

This clone has more than one count but fewer than ten. V gene TRBV5-1 combines with J gene TRBJ2-1; 9 bases align to TRBD2. The CDR3 runs 15 residues. CDR1 is SGHRS and CDR2 is YFSETQ in the germline V gene. V gave up 0 bases and J gave up 9 bases; unmatched junction bases: 7. The CDR3 DNA sequence: TGCGCCAGCAGCTTGGATAGCGGGGGCGGGGGTGAGCAGTTCTTC. This sequence encodes CASSLDSGGGGEQFF.

J is TRBJ2-3 and V is TRBV6-4, with 7 bases lining up with TRBD2. Per the germline V gene, CDR1 is MRHNA and CDR2 is SNTAGT. Losses at the gene ends were 4 bases for V and 0 bases for J; bases not matched to a gene: 10. The CDR3 is made up of 17 amino acids. CDR3 loop: CASSVERGPSSTDTQYF. CDR3 nucleotides: TGTGCCAGCAGTGTCGAGCGGGGCCCCTCTAGCACAGATACGCAGTATTTT.

The V and J genes are TRBV28 and TRBJ2-7, with TRBD1 matching 8 bases. CDR1 is MDHEN and CDR2 is SYDVKM in the germline V gene. The CDR3 is 13 residues long. The V and J ends lost 8 bases and 2 bases, in that order; junction bases with no gene match: 5. The CDR3, as DNA: TGTGCCAGCCAGGGGGCATCGGCCTACGAGCAGTACTTC. It codes for CASQGASAYEQYF.

The chain has TRBV9 and TRBJ2-5; 9 bases line up with TRBD2. The CDR3 consists of 17 residues. The V gene's germline CDR1 is SGDLS and CDR2 YYNGEE. J was trimmed by 6 bases and V by 0 bases; bases with no gene match: 12. For the CDR3, the DNA is TGTGCCAGCAGCGTAGGAATTAGCGGGGGATCCACGCAGACCCAGTACTTC. Its protein product is CASSVGISGGSTQTQYF. Variable domain in full (rest from reference TRBV9 and TRBJ2-5): DSGVTQTPKHLITATGQRVTLRCSPRSGDLSVYWYQQSLDQGLQFLIQYYNGEERAKGNILERFSAQQFPDLHSELNLSSLELGDSALYFCASSVGISGGSTQTQYFGPGTRLLVL.

This chain joins TRBV6-2 or TRBV6-3 and TRBJ2-7; tentative D call: TRBD2 (5 bases). Germline CDR1 and CDR2: MNHEY and SVGEGT. The V and J ends lost 0 bases and 2 bases respectively, with 17 bases between them. This CDR3 contains 17 residues. The CDR3 DNA sequence: TGTGCCAGCAGTTACTCGAATTTTGTCGGAGGTGCCTACGAGCAGTACTTC. Protein product: CASSYSNFVGGAYEQYF.

The chain combines TRBV2 with TRBJ2-1; a weak D match, TRBD1 (5 bases). With 3 bases removed from V and 6 bases from J, the gap between germline ends came to 12 bases. CDR1 SNHLY and CDR2 FYNNEI come from the germline V gene. The CDR3 is made up of 14 amino acids. Here the CDR3 DNA reads TGTGCCAGCAGTGACCTAGGGGCGTTCAATGAGCAGTTCTTC. It encodes CASSDLGAFNEQFF.

This clone was detected a few times. The chain carries TRBV3-1 (or the pseudogene TRBV3-2) and TRBJ1-1; maybe TRBD1 (5 bases). V was pared by 1 base and J by 1 base, with 13 bases between. The CDR3 extends over 16 amino acids. Germline V lookup: CDR1 LGHDT, CDR2 YNNKEL (reference sequence). The DNA of the CDR3 is TGTGCCAGCAGCCAAGGAAGGGGTTTTGAGAACACTGAAGCTTTCTTT. This sequence encodes CASSQGRGFENTEAFF.

This chain links TRBV7-3 with TRBJ2-3, with a tentative D call TRBD1 (5 bases). Germline CDR1 and CDR2: SGHTA and FQGTGA. The CDR3 has 15 residues. V gave up 2 bases and J gave up 5 bases, with 14 bases separating them. The CDR3 DNA is TGTGCCAGCAGCTTACAGGGAATCCCGAAAGATACGCAGTATTTT. It yields the protein CASSLQGIPKDTQYF.

This clone is categorized as medium-sized. The chain links TRBV28 to TRBJ1-2, with D uncertain. The CDR3 totals 13 residues. V shed 3 bases and J shed 6 bases, with 11 bases lying between them. Germline lookup yields CDR1 MDHEN and CDR2 SYDVKM. CDR3 loop: CASSFGEGNGYTF. As DNA, the CDR3 is TGTGCCAGCAGTTTCGGGGAGGGCAATGGCTACACCTTC.

The CDR3 spells CANAPGQGDGYTF. CDR3 nucleotide sequence: TGTGCCAACGCCCCGGGACAGGGCGATGGCTACACCTTC. The genes are TRBV6-6 and TRBJ1-2; 9 positions match TRBD1. The CDR3 is 13 residues long. Looked up from germline, CDR1 is MNHNY and CDR2 is SVGAGI (reference sequence). The junction had 9 bases not matched to a gene; V was cut back by 10 bases and J by 6 bases.

The rearrangement uses TRBV7-8 and TRBJ2-7, with 7 bases that match TRBD1. Unmatched junction bases numbered 4, after V lost 5 bases and J lost 0 bases. CDR1 SGHVS and CDR2 FQNEAQ come from the germline V gene. This CDR3 comprises 14 residues. This chain's CDR3 is CASSTQGSSYEQYF. The CDR3 coding sequence is TGTGCCAGCAGCACACAGGGGAGCTCCTACGAGCAGTACTTC.

The sample holds one count of this clone. The V gene is TRBV11-1, the J gene TRBJ2-1; 9 bases align to TRBD1. The CDR3 runs 15 residues. V was clipped by 5 bases and J by 1 base; unmatched bases: 3. Germline CDR1 and CDR2: SGHAT and FQDESV (reference sequence). The CDR3: CASSLGQGSYNEQFF. DNA of the CDR3: TGTGCCAGCAGCCTGGGACAGGGTTCCTACAATGAGCAGTTCTTC.

The chain is built from TRBV19 and TRBJ1-1, with a possible D match to TRBD1 (5 bases). This CDR3 spans 14 amino acids. The germline gives CDR1 LNHDA, CDR2 SQIVND (reference sequence). Trimming removed 3 bases at V and 4 bases at J, with 12 bases between. CDR3 in amino acids: CASSITGVLTEAFF. CDR3 DNA: TGTGCCAGTAGTATCACAGGCGTTCTCACTGAAGCTTTCTTT.

V gene TRBV7-8 combines with J gene TRBJ1-1; TRBD1 matches 7 bases. Germline V gene sequence: CDR1 SGHVS, CDR2 FQNEAQ. V shed 5 bases, J shed 5 bases, and the junction held 8 bases outside the gene matches. The CDR3 spans 14 residues. The DNA for the CDR3 is TGTGCCAGCAGCGGGCGGGAGGGGGCAACTGAAGCTTTCTTT. Translating it yields CASSGREGATEAFF.

The chain joins TRBV18 to TRBJ1-4; tentatively, D is TRBD1 (6 bases). CDR3 length: 16 residues. The V gene lost 3 bases and the J gene lost 3 bases, with 14 bases spanning the gap. Germline V gene lookup returns CDR1 KGHSH and CDR2 LQKENI. The CDR3 region has the DNA TGTGCCAGCTCACCGTCGAGGGGGTCGTCTAATGAAAAACTGTTTTTT. This gives the protein CASSPSRGSSNEKLFF.

This clone was observed a handful of times. Germline and junction disagree at one end, which may indicate a read error. The J gene is TRBJ1-4, the V gene TRBV7-3; 9 bases match TRBD1. Germline V gene data show CDR1 as SGHTA and CDR2 as FQGTGA. CDR3 length equals 16 residues. The CDR3 region has the DNA TGTGCCAGCAGCCTAACCGCGGGACAGGGAGGAGAAAAACTGTTTTTT. As protein: CASSLTAGQGGEKLFF.

The V gene is TRBV19, the J gene TRBJ1-1; 7 bases line up with TRBD1. The CDR3 length is 15 residues. J lost 5 bases, V lost 7 bases, and 13 bases had no gene match. Germline CDR1 and CDR2: LNHDA and SQIVND (reference sequence). Here the CDR3 DNA reads TGTGCCAGTACCAAAATAAAACAGGGGCTGACTGAAGCTTTCTTT. Residues: CASTKIKQGLTEAFF.

The chain joins TRBV5-6 to TRBJ1-2; TRBD1 might be the D (5 bases). V lost 7 bases, J lost 3 bases, and 19 bases lay in between. The CDR3 has 15 residues. Germline CDR1 is SGHDT and CDR2 is YYEEEE. The CDR3 coding sequence is TGTGCCAGCGTTGAAGCGGGGCGGACCTACTATGGCTACACCTTC. Translated: CASVEAGRTYYGYTF.

This clone was picked up many times. The chain links TRBV28 to TRBJ1-2; D remains unclear. Germline-derived CDR1 and CDR2 are MDHEN and SYDVKM. The V and J ends lost 6 bases and 8 bases respectively, with 13 bases between them. The CDR3 runs to 12 residues. CDR3 coding DNA: TGTGCCAGCAGACAGCAATTAAAAGGCTACACCTTC. Translating it yields CASRQQLKGYTF.

The V call is TRBV6-1, the J call TRBJ2-3; perhaps TRBD2 as D (7 bases). V was cut by 0 bases and J by 4 bases, with 32 bases left in between. CDR3 length: 22 residues. Germline CDR1 MNHNS, CDR2 SASEGT. This chain's CDR3 is CASSEARGYGRGGRLGADTQYF. DNA of the CDR3: TGTGCCAGCAGTGAAGCGCGTGGGTATGGCAGGGGAGGGAGGTTGGGGGCAGATACGCAGTATTTT.

The chain links TRBV6-1 to TRBJ2-5, with D perhaps TRBD1 (5 bases). The length of the CDR3 is 14 residues. Deletions cut 1 base from V and 5 bases from J, with 11 bases between. Germline V gene lookup returns CDR1 MNHNS and CDR2 SASEGT. CDR3 in amino acids: CASSEVLGVETQYF. In DNA, the CDR3 is TGTGCCAGCAGTGAAGTGTTAGGGGTGGAGACCCAGTACTTC.